These 13 T cell receptor beta chains originate from one sample sequenced in a study of neurological immune-mediated disorders (dated by TCRdb to about 2019). The receptor library was made with 5' RACE. Instrument on record: Illumina HiSeq 2500. Clones were called with MiXCR by TCRdb after fastp trimmed the public reads at Q25, and only in-frame beta chains were retained. Rows with one shared CDR3 protein collapse into an entry with the most common genes and DNA. This sample holds 50,000 to 55,000 distinct CDR3 sequences; around 10% were observed only once. Together, the top ten hold approximately 5.3% of the sample. Sequencing input: PBMCs. The receptors originated from an older man with HTLV-1-associated myelopathy (HAM/TSP).

This clonotype was found many times. This chain uses TRBV14 with TRBJ2-2; D call uncertain. This CDR3 is built from 13 residues. Germline V gene sequence: CDR1 SGHDN, CDR2 FVKESK. Trimming removed 1 base from V and 5 bases from J, with 5 bases in between. The CDR3 spells CASSQVGTGELFF. The CDR3 DNA sequence: TGTGCCAGCAGCCAAGTGGGTACCGGGGAGCTGTTTTTT. Variable domain in full (rest from reference TRBV14 and TRBJ2-2): EAGVTQFPSHSVIEKGQTVTLRCDPISGHDNLYWYRRVMGKEIKFLLHFVKESKQDESGMPNNRFLAERTGGTYSTLKVQPAELEDSGVYFCASSQVGTGELFFGEGSRLTVL.

This clonotype showed up many times. The genes are TRBV29-1 and TRBJ2-1, with 10 bases lining up with TRBD2. The germline V gene has CDR1 SQVTM and CDR2 ANQGSEA. This CDR3 has 14 residues. With V trimmed by 3 bases and J by 10 bases, 9 bases remained unmatched. The CDR3 here is CSVDSGRLVGEQFF. For the CDR3, the DNA is TGCAGCGTTGATAGCGGGAGGCTAGTGGGGGAGCAGTTCTTC.

This clonotype was observed at least ten times. This rearrangement joins TRBV9 to TRBJ2-3; D gene unclear. V lost 1 base and J 4 bases, leaving 4 bases between the germline ends. CDR1 SGDLS and CDR2 YYNGEE come from the germline V gene. The CDR3 runs to 12 residues. CDR3 amino acids: CASSVSPDTQYF. CDR3 DNA sequence: TGTGCCAGCAGCGTAAGTCCAGATACGCAGTATTTT.

This clonotype has at least ten counts. The CDR3 sequence is CASSRTGQGFYEQYF. The CDR3 DNA reads as TGTGCCAGCAGCCGAACGGGACAGGGCTTCTACGAGCAGTACTTC. The chain has TRBV7-2 and TRBJ2-7, with 9 bases identical to TRBD1. Unmatched junction bases numbered 8, after V lost 5 bases and J lost 3 bases. The germline V gene encodes CDR1 SGHTA and CDR2 FQGNSA. The CDR3 is 15 residues long.

The sample holds many counts of this clonotype. This chain joins TRBV28 and TRBJ2-7; weak D call: TRBD2 (7 bases). The V end lost 2 bases, the J end lost 2 bases, and 28 bases lay between the germline ends. CDR3 length equals 20 residues. Germline V gene sequence: CDR1 MDHEN, CDR2 SYDVKM. CDR3 nucleotides: TGTGCCAGCAGTTTACGCCCCGCGGTGGGAGGGGGGTCCCGTACCTACGAGCAGTACTTC. This codes for CASSLRPAVGGGSRTYEQYF.

Ten or more counts support this clonotype. The chain is built from TRBV5-1 and TRBJ2-3, with 7 bases aligning to TRBD1. The length of the CDR3 is 15 residues. The V gene end was trimmed by 1 base and the J gene end by 0 bases; junction bases not matched to a gene: 2. Germline V gene sequence: CDR1 SGHRS, CDR2 YFSETQ. The CDR3 loop reads CASSLQGESTDTQYF. The DNA of the CDR3 is TGCGCCAGCAGCTTGCAGGGGGAGAGCACAGATACGCAGTATTTT.

This clonotype was detected ten times or more. The chain combines TRBV14 with TRBJ1-1; D is unresolved. This CDR3 is 14 amino acids long. In germline, CDR1 is SGHDN, CDR2 FVKESK. V dropped 0 bases and J dropped 5 bases, with 10 bases sitting between them. CDR3 residues: CASSQDPPWTEAFF. The CDR3 region has the DNA TGTGCCAGCAGCCAAGACCCCCCCTGGACTGAAGCTTTCTTT.

With respect to this clonotype: Since no conserved phenylalanine or tryptophan closes the CDR3, a read error is the likely cause. The J gene is TRBJ2-3, the V gene TRBV3-1; 10 bases agree with TRBD2. There are 15 residues in the CDR3. Germline loops: CDR1 LGHDT, CDR2 YNNKEL (reference sequence). With 6 bases clipped from V and 2 bases from J, the junction kept 5 bases outside the gene matches. The DNA for the CDR3 is TGTGCCAGCAGTGCTAGCGGGAGAAACACAGATACGCAGTATTAT. Encoded protein: CASSASGRNTDTQYY.

At least ten counts were recorded for this clonotype. The rearrangement joins TRBV5-1 to TRBJ2-7; D call uncertain. CDR1 is SGHRS and CDR2 is YFSETQ in the germline V gene. The CDR3 totals 13 residues. The V gene lost 4 bases and the J gene lost 1 base, with 9 bases spanning the gap. CDR3 nucleotide sequence: TGCGCCAGCAGCCCTATCCGGTCCTACGAGCAGTACTTC. This gives the protein CASSPIRSYEQYF.

The chain recombines TRBV6-2 or TRBV6-3 with TRBJ2-1, with D perhaps TRBD2 (5 bases). Germline values: CDR1 MNHEY, CDR2 SVGEGT. The V end was cut by 0 bases, the J end by 12 bases, with 21 bases between. The CDR3 totals 16 residues. Written as DNA, the CDR3 is TGTGCCAGCAGTTACTCGAACGTGGGTTGGCGGGTTGGGCAGTTCTTC. As protein: CASSYSNVGWRVGQFF.

This clonotype appeared many times. The chain recombines TRBV5-1 with TRBJ2-7; 9 bases fit TRBD1. The CDR3 loop spans 15 amino acids. J lost 5 bases, V lost 2 bases, and 8 bases had no gene match. Germline V gene sequence: CDR1 SGHRS, CDR2 YFSETQ. The CDR3: CASSFTWTGDNEQYF. The DNA of the CDR3 is TGCGCCAGCAGCTTTACCTGGACAGGGGACAACGAGCAGTACTTC.

This clonotype was counted ten times or more. The chain recombines TRBV14 with TRBJ2-6; D may correspond to TRBD1 or TRBD2 (6 bases each). In germline, CDR1 is SGHDN, CDR2 FVKESK. V gave up 11 bases and J gave up 0 bases, with 11 bases separating them. There are 14 residues in the CDR3. This CDR3 reads CAVPGASGANVLTF. The DNA for the CDR3 is TGTGCCGTCCCGGGGGCCTCTGGGGCCAACGTCCTGACTTTC.

For this clonotype: A clone one base away is much larger, so this may be a read error. The V call is TRBV7-2, the J call TRBJ2-3, with D possibly being TRBD1 or TRBD2 (5 bases each). The CDR3 is 17 amino acids. V lost 1 base to trimming and J lost 4 bases, with 18 bases between them. CDR1 SGHTA and CDR2 FQGNSA come from the germline V gene. DNA of the CDR3: TGTGCCAGCAGCTTAGAGGGGAAGTGGCGGGCCGCAGATACGCAGTATTTT. This gives the protein CASSLEGKWRAADTQYF.